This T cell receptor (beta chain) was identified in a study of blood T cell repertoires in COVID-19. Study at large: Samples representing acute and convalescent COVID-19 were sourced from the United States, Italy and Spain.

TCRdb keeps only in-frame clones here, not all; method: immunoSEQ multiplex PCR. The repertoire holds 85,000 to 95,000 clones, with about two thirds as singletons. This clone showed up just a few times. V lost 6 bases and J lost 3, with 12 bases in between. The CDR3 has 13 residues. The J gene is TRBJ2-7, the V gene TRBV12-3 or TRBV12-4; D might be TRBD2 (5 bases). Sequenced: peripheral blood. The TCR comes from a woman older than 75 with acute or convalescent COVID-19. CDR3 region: CASRYREYYEQYF. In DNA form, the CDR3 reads TGTGCCAGCAGGTACCGGGAATACTACGAGCAGTACTTC.